This TCR beta chain was sequenced for a study of blood T cell repertoires in COVID-19. J gave up 7 bases and V 0 bases, and 8 bases lay outside the gene matches. The CDR3 length is 16 residues. From germline, CDR1 is SGHRS and CDR2 YFSETQ. Data came from immunoSEQ multiplex PCR; TCRdb stores just in-frame clones and leaves some out. This sample has hundreds of thousands of clones; about 89% occur once, and the top ten carry about 1.4%. This clonotype originated in a woman in her forties who had recovered from COVID-19. The V call is TRBV5-1, the J call TRBJ2-2; 8 positions agree with TRBD1. The specimen sequenced was peripheral blood. The CDR3 loop is CASSLVAGQGDGELFF. The CDR3 coding sequence is TGCGCCAGCAGCTTGGTTGCAGGACAGGGTGACGGGGAGCTGTTTTTT.